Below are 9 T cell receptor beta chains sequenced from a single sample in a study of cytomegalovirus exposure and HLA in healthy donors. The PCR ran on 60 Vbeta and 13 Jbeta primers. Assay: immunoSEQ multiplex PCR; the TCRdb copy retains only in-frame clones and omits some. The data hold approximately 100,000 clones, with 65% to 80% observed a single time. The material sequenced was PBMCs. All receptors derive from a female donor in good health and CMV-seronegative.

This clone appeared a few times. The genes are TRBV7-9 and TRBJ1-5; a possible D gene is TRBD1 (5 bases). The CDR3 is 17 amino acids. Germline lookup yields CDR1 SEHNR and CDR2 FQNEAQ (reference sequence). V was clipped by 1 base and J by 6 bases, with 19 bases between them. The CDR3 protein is CASSLVRDSRTVQPQHF. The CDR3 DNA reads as TGTGCCAGCAGCTTAGTACGGGACTCAAGGACGGTTCAGCCCCAGCATTTT.

For the CDR3, the DNA is TGTGCCATCGGGACTAGCGGGGGCTACGAGCAGTACTTC. Translation: CAIGTSGGYEQYF. The V gene is TRBV25-1, the J gene TRBJ2-7; 14 positions match TRBD2. Losses at the gene ends were 10 bases for V and 3 bases for J; bases not matched to a gene: 2. This CDR3 spans 13 amino acids. Germline CDR1 MGHDK, CDR2 SYGVNS.

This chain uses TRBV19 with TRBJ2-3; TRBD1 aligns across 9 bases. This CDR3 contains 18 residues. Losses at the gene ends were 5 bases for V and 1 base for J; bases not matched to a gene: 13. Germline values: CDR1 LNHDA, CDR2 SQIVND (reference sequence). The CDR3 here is CASSGTGTNSFRTDTQYF. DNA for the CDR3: TGTGCCAGTAGTGGGACAGGGACCAACAGTTTTCGCACAGATACGCAGTATTTT.

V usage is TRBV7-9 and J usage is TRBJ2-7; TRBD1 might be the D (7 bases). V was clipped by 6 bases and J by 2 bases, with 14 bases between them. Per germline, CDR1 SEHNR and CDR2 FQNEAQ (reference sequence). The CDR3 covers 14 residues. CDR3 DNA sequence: TGTGCCAGCAGGACCGGGGGACAGCCCTACGAGCAGTACTTC. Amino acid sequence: CASRTGGQPYEQYF.

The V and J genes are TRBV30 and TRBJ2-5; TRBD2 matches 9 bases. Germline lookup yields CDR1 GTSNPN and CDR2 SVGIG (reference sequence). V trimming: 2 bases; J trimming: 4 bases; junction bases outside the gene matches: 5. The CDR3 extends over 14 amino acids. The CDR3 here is CAWSSAGGPETQYF. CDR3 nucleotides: TGTGCCTGGAGTTCCGCGGGGGGGCCAGAGACCCAGTACTTC.

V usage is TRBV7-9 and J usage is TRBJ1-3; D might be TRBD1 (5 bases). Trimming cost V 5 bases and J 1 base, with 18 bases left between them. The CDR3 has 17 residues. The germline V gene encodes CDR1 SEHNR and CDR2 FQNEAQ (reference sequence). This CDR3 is CASSPEPGLPSGNTIYF. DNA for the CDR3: TGTGCCAGCAGCCCCGAGCCGGGACTGCCTTCTGGAAACACCATATATTTT.

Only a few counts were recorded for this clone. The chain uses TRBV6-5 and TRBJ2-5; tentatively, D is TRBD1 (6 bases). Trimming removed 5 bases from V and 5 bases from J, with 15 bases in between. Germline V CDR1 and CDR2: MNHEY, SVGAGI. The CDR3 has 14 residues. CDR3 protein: CASSPQGWMETQYF. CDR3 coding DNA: TGTGCCAGCAGTCCACAGGGTTGGATGGAGACCCAGTACTTC.

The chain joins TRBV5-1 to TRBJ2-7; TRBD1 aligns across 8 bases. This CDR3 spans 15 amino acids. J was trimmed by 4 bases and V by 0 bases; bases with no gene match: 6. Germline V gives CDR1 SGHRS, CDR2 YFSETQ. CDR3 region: CASSLGWTGIYEQYF. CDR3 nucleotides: TGCGCCAGCAGCTTGGGTTGGACAGGGATTTACGAGCAGTACTTC.

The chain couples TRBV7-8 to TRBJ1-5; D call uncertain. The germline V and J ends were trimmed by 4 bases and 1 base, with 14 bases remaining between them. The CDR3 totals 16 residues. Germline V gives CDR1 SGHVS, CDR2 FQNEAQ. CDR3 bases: TGTGCCAGCAGCTCCGCCCAGGTCAGCAGCAATCAGCCCCAGCATTTT. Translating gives CASSSAQVSSNQPQHF.